Each of the 18 T cell receptor beta chains below was sequenced from the same sample in a study of blood T cell repertoires in COVID-19. Profiling relied on immunoSEQ multiplex PCR, and the TCRdb table lists in-frame clones only, not all of them. The sample contains around 190,000 clones, around nine tenths of which appear only once. Sequencing was performed on peripheral blood. These receptors were collected from a human donor in a cohort sampled during active COVID-19.

The CDR3 reads CATSGTENYNEQFF. CDR3 in DNA: TGTGCCACCTCGGGGACAGAAAACTACAATGAGCAGTTCTTC. This sequence joins TRBV24-1 and TRBJ2-1, with 7 bases that match TRBD1. Germline V CDR1 and CDR2: KGHDR, SFDVKD. This CDR3 comprises 14 residues. With 9 bases clipped from V and 3 bases from J, the junction kept 7 bases outside the gene matches.

V and J are TRBV5-6 and TRBJ1-2; D call uncertain. CDR3 length equals 13 residues. Trimming stripped 0 bases from V and 1 base from J, with 4 bases between. Germline V gene sequence: CDR1 SGHDT, CDR2 YYEEEE. The CDR3, as DNA: TGTGCCAGCAGCTTGGGCAGTAACTATGGCTACACCTTC. Encoded protein: CASSLGSNYGYTF. Drawing the rest from reference TRBV5-6 and TRBJ1-2, the complete variable domain is DAGVTQSPTHLIKTRGQQVTLRCSPKSGHDTVSWYQQALGQGPQFIFQYYEEEERQRGNFPDRFSGHQFPNYSSELNVNALLLGDSALYLCASSLGSNYGYTFGSGTRLTVV.

The rearrangement uses TRBV2 and TRBJ2-2; D is undetermined. CDR3 size: 11 residues. The germline V and J ends were trimmed by 8 bases and 1 base, with 2 bases remaining between them. From germline, CDR1 is SNHLY and CDR2 FYNNEI. The CDR3 loop is CASQNTGELFF. The CDR3 DNA is TGTGCCAGCCAGAACACCGGGGAGCTGTTTTTT.

This rearrangement joins TRBV5-4 to TRBJ2-1, with TRBD1 matching 7 bases. CDR1 SGHNT and CDR2 YYREEE come from the germline V gene (reference sequence). After removal of 0 bases from V and 6 bases from J, the junction contained 9 bases not matched to a gene. The CDR3 loop spans 16 amino acids. The CDR3 is CASSLEGAVAVNEQFF. The CDR3 DNA reads TGTGCCAGCAGCTTGGAGGGGGCGGTGGCCGTCAATGAGCAGTTCTTC. Variable domain in full (rest from reference TRBV5-4 and TRBJ2-1): ETGVTQSPTHLIKTRGQQVTLRCSSQSGHNTVSWYQQALGQGPQFIFQYYREEENGRGNFPPRFSGLQFPNYSSELNVNALELDDSALYLCASSLEGAVAVNEQFFGPGTRLTVL.

The CDR3 sequence is CASSLGSPTSGGYGEQFF. The CDR3 bases are TGTGCCAGCAGCTTAGGTTCCCCGACTAGCGGGGGGTACGGTGAGCAGTTCTTC. The chain has TRBV11-2 and TRBJ2-1, with TRBD2 matching over 13 bases. This CDR3 spans 18 amino acids. Germline V lookup: CDR1 SGHAT, CDR2 FQNNGV. The junction had 12 bases not matched to a gene; V was cut back by 1 base and J by 9 bases.

The chain joins TRBV27 to TRBJ1-1, with 7 bases lining up with TRBD1. Trimming removed 5 bases from V and 4 bases from J; junction bases left unmatched: 16. Germline CDR1 MNHEY, CDR2 SMNVEV (reference sequence). The CDR3 sequence is 17 residues long. In DNA, the CDR3 is TGTGCCAGCAGTCCTATAGCCCCACTCACAGGGGCCACTGAAGCTTTCTTT. Encoded protein: CASSPIAPLTGATEAFF.

The rearrangement links TRBV5-4 to TRBJ2-7, with 12 positions matching TRBD1. From germline, CDR1 is SGHNT and CDR2 YYREEE (reference sequence). Trimming cost V 4 bases and J 7 bases; bases outside gene matches: 15. CDR3 length equals 17 residues. In nucleotides, the CDR3 is TGTGCCAGCAGCCCCCTCCGTCAGGGACAGGGGGCTCGGGAGCAGTACTTC. Its protein is CASSPLRQGQGAREQYF. The full variable domain, completed using reference TRBV5-4 and TRBJ2-7, is ETGVTQSPTHLIKTRGQQVTLRCSSQSGHNTVSWYQQALGQGPQFIFQYYREEENGRGNFPPRFSGLQFPNYSSELNVNALELDDSALYLCASSPLRQGQGAREQYFGPGTRLTVT.

The V gene is TRBV7-9, the J gene TRBJ1-6; TRBD1 aligns across 7 bases. The ends lost 2 bases at V and 7 bases at J; junction bases unmatched: 5. CDR3 length equals 15 residues. Germline CDR1 and CDR2: SEHNR and FQNEAQ (reference sequence). CDR3 nucleotides: TGTGCCAGCAGCTTACCGGGACAGCAGAATTCACCCCTCCACTTT. It yields the protein CASSLPGQQNSPLHF.

The chain carries TRBV2 and TRBJ1-4; D gene ambiguous. V lost 7 bases to trimming and J lost 7 bases, with 16 bases between them. This CDR3 contains 14 residues. Germline CDR1 and CDR2: SNHLY and FYNNEI. CDR3 sequence reads: CASKLTGASEKLFF. DNA of the CDR3: TGTGCCAGCAAGTTGACGGGAGCTAGTGAAAAACTGTTTTTT.

This chain joins TRBV20-1 and TRBJ2-7, with D tentatively TRBD1 (5 bases). Germline-derived CDR1 and CDR2 are DFQATT and SNEGSKA (reference sequence). The CDR3 contains 10 residues. This chain's CDR3 is CRQDTYEQYF. CDR3 DNA: TGCAGGCAGGACACCTACGAGCAGTACTTC.

The chain carries TRBV7-2 and TRBJ2-7; TRBD1 is a possible D gene (6 bases). The CDR3 runs 15 residues. The ends were cut back, 5 bases at V and 2 bases at J, with 16 bases in the middle. CDR1 is SGHTA, CDR2 FQGNSA, per germline. In nucleotides, the CDR3 is TGTGCCAGCAGCCAGGGGATAGGCTCAGCCTACGAGCAGTACTTC. Its translation is CASSQGIGSAYEQYF.

V and J are TRBV19 and TRBJ1-2, with D perhaps matching TRBD1 (6 bases). V dropped 5 bases and J dropped 8 bases, with 18 bases sitting between them. Germline CDR1 reads LNHDA; CDR2 reads SQIVND (reference sequence). CDR3 length: 14 residues. Here the CDR3 DNA reads TGTGCCAGTAGTGCCGGACAGACCGCCGGAGGCTACACCTTC. Translated, it gives CASSAGQTAGGYTF.

The chain carries TRBV30 and TRBJ1-6, with TRBD1 identical over 10 bases. In germline, CDR1 is GTSNPN, CDR2 SVGIG (reference sequence). This CDR3 spans 16 amino acids. The J segment lost 7 bases and the V segment lost 5 bases, leaving 11 bases of the junction unmatched. The CDR3 spells CAWDIGDRGANSPLHF. For the CDR3, the DNA is TGTGCCTGGGACATAGGGGACAGGGGCGCCAATTCACCCCTCCACTTT. Based on the CDR3 plus reference TRBV30 and TRBJ1-6, the full variable domain is SQTIHQWPATLVQPVGSPLSLECTVEGTSNPNLYWYRQAAGRGLQLLFYSVGIGQISSEVPQNLSASRPQDRQFILSSKKLLLSDSGFYLCAWDIGDRGANSPLHFGNGTRLTVT.

The V call is TRBV6-2 or TRBV6-3, the J call TRBJ1-5; 7 bases are a match to TRBD1. Germline V CDR1 and CDR2: MNHEY, SVGEGT. The V and J ends lost 2 bases and 3 bases, in that order; junction bases with no gene match: 16. The CDR3 contains 19 residues. The CDR3 DNA follows: TGTGCCAGCAGTTACCACTTACGAGTCCGGGACAGAACCAATCAGCCCCAGCATTTT. Translating gives CASSYHLRVRDRTNQPQHF.

Here the CDR3 DNA reads TGCAGTGCGAGGCTCAGCAATGAGCAGTTCTTC. As protein: CSARLSNEQFF. This chain connects TRBV20-1 to TRBJ2-1; D is uncertain. Germline assignment: CDR1 DFQATT and CDR2 SNEGSKA (reference sequence). V was trimmed by 6 bases and J by 6 bases, leaving 9 bases between them. The length of the CDR3 is 11 residues.

V is TRBV6-6 and J is TRBJ1-5, with a weak D call TRBD1 (5 bases). Germline assignment: CDR1 MNHNY and CDR2 SVGAGI (reference sequence). The CDR3 sequence is 16 residues long. The V gene lost 1 base and the J gene lost 2 bases, with 12 bases spanning the gap. CDR3 coding DNA: TGTGCCAGCAGTTACTTTCGTCAGGGTGGCAATCAGCCCCAGCATTTT. Protein product: CASSYFRQGGNQPQHF.

This chain uses TRBV29-1 with TRBJ2-7; a possible D gene is TRBD2 (6 bases). CDR1 is SQVTM and CDR2 is ANQGSEA in the germline V gene. V gave up 6 bases and J gave up 0 bases, with 12 bases separating them. The CDR3 has 13 residues. The chain's CDR3 is CSVRDFSSYEQYF. The CDR3 DNA is TGCAGCGTGAGGGACTTTTCCTCCTACGAGCAGTACTTC.

This clone was counted between two and nine times. This CDR3 is CASSRGGAYEQYF. CDR3 sequence (DNA): TGTGCCAGTAGCCGAGGCGGTGCCTACGAGCAGTACTTC. The chain links TRBV19 to TRBJ2-7; the D is unclear. The CDR3 has 13 residues. The V and J ends lost 6 bases and 2 bases respectively, with 11 bases between them. Germline CDR1 and CDR2: LNHDA and SQIVND (reference sequence).